The TCR beta chain described here comes from a study of blood T cell repertoires in COVID-19. Study-wide context: The United States, Italy and Spain were the sources of the acute and convalescent COVID-19 samples. The analysed material was cDNA or gDNA that came from T cells, B-cell-depleted T cells, or PBMCs.

Per the original methods: By means of reference gene primer amplification, nucleated cell counts were estimated. Clones were sequenced by immunoSEQ multiplex PCR, and TCRdb holds only the in-frame ones, with some missing. Clone size and V and J calls were adopted from that table, with D and trimming inferred from the DNA. The table has about 100,000 clones, roughly 88% seen once. This clone was detected once. Other DNA variants within this sample encode the same CDR3. This sequence originates from a human donor in a cohort sampled during active COVID-19. The sequenced sample was peripheral blood.

Here the CDR3 DNA reads TGTGCCAGCAGCTTCGGGACAGGCAGGACCGGGGAGCTGTTTTTT. Protein: CASSFGTGRTGELFF. V gene TRBV7-9 combines with J gene TRBJ2-2, with TRBD1 matching over 8 bases. The junction had 5 bases not matched to a gene; V was cut back by 3 bases and J by 5 bases. Germline V gene data show CDR1 as SEHNR and CDR2 as FQNEAQ (reference sequence). The CDR3 covers 15 residues.